The T cell receptor (beta chain) described here comes from a study of cytomegalovirus exposure and HLA in healthy donors. This clone was seen just once. The PCR was carried out with 60 Vbeta primers and 13 Jbeta primers. Libraries were prepared by immunoSEQ multiplex PCR; TCRdb keeps only in-frame clonotypes and omits some of them. The sample consists of around 130,000 clones, approximately 80% of them appearing once. In germline, CDR1 is SNHLY, CDR2 FYNNEI. The CDR3 is 14 amino acids. V lost 4 bases to trimming and J lost 4 bases, with 10 bases between them. The chain uses TRBV2 and TRBJ1-4, with D unclear. The sequence derives from a woman in her 40s in good health and CMV-seronegative. Sequenced sample: PBMCs. CDR3 residues: CASSAGRYNEKLFF. The CDR3 nucleotides are TGTGCCAGCAGTGCTGGTCGGTATAATGAAAAACTGTTTTTT. The entire variable domain, with the rest obtained from reference TRBV2 and TRBJ1-4, is as follows: EPEVTQTPSHQVTQMGQEVILRCVPISNHLYFYWYRQILGQKVEFLVSFYNNEISEKSEIFDDQFSVERPDGSNFTLKIRSTKLEDSAMYFCASSAGRYNEKLFFGSGTQLSVL.